The entry below gives a single T cell receptor (beta chain) sequence along with its context. Its recognized antigen is unknown. Base qualities are not recorded, but no much larger clone differs from it by a single base. Each collaborating institution followed its own protocols to collect whole blood in K2EDTA tubes. Collaborator samples were shipped for TCRbeta analysis as frozen whole blood, isolated PBMCs, or DNA extracted from either sample type. This entry belongs to a study of blood T cell repertoires in COVID-19 (dated by TCRdb to 2019 to 2021). Study-level background: Collaborator samples came from the United States, Italy and Spain and covered acute and convalescent phases of COVID-19. The prospective study material was composed of cDNA or gDNA derived from T cells, B-cell-depleted T cells, or PBMCs. Deeply sampled blood TCRbeta repertoires from subjects exposed to, actively infected with, or recovered from COVID-19 were included in the dataset. A freely available public database, intended as a resource for researchers studying the immune response to SARS-CoV-2, is where the repertoires were released. The samples were drawn from two sources: the first 160 participants of the ongoing ImmuneRACE study, and about 1,300 subjects contributed by 6 global collaborators. A de-identified subject ID, COVID-19 status, age in years and sex were almost always included in the sample metadata. HLA class I and class II types, where available, came from metadata supplied by the sample provider rather than from assay-based typing. The paper's findings and limits, for the study overall: Clinical and demographic metadata were provided uncurated, with the amount varying by source and participant.

TCRbeta CDR3 regions were amplified from genomic DNA using the immunoSEQ Assay, a bias-controlled multiplex PCR. As for the authors' bioinformatics: The number of nucleated cells in each sample was estimated by amplification of reference gene primers within the assay. Sequence reads were collapsed and filtered to measure the absolute abundance of every unique TCRbeta CDR3 rearrangement. For each sample, productive Simpson clonality was calculated by taking the square root of Simpson's diversity index across productive rearrangements. The table was pulled from immuneACCESS by TCRdb, which kept in-frame rearrangements only. Such tables lose some clones; where checked, under half of the loss comes from unresolved V genes, and the rest has no known cause. The V and J calls and clone size come from that table; D and trimming were worked out from the DNA. Counted in this sample were about 160,000 clones; about four fifths of them appeared once. Together, the top ten hold about 11% of the sample.

Trimming costs V 0 bases and J 1 base, and their ends lie 9 bases apart. The germline V gene sets CDR1 to SNHLY and CDR2 to FYNNEI. The CDR3, cysteine through phenylalanine, is 15 amino acids long. The only DNA kept is the CDR3, 45 bases in frame from the first base. The TCR was taken from a woman of 80 years or more with active or convalescent COVID-19. The sequenced sample consisted of peripheral blood. The chain is made from TRBV2 and TRBJ1-1; a tentative D call is TRBD1 (5 bases match). CDR3 sequence: CASSEAARANTEAFF. The sequence in DNA is TGTGCCAGCAGTGAAGCCGCCAGGGCGAACACTGAAGCTTTCTTT.